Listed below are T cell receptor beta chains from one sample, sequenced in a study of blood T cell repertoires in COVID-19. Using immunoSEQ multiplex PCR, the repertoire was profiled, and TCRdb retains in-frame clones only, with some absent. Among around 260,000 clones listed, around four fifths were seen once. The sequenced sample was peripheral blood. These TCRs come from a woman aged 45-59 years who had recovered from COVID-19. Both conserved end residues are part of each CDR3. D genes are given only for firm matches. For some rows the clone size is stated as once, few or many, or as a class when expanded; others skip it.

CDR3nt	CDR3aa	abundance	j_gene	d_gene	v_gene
TGTGCCAGCAGCGCAACAGGGGGCGGGGGTTTAATGGCAGATACGCAGTATTTT	CASSATGGGGLMADTQYF	-	TRBJ2-3	TRBD1	TRBV9
TGTGCCAGCAGTTCAGGACTAGCGGGATACAATGAGCAGTTCTTC	CASSSGLAGYNEQFF	-	TRBJ2-1	TRBD2	TRBV6-5
TGTGCCTGGAGTGTCACCCCGGGGAGAACTGAAGCTTTCTTT	CAWSVTPGRTEAFF	-	TRBJ1-1	-	TRBV30
TGTGCCAGCAGTGAAGCCGGGACAAAGCCCTATGGCTACACCTTC	CASSEAGTKPYGYTF	-	TRBJ1-2	-	TRBV25-1
TGTGCCAGCAGGGACAGGGGGTTGAGCAATCAGCCCCAGCATTTT	CASRDRGLSNQPQHF	-	TRBJ1-5	TRBD1	TRBV6-5
TGTGCCAGCAGCCCGTACTACAACAAGCGGGTCCAAGAGACCCAGTACTTC	CASSPYYNKRVQETQYF	-	TRBJ2-5	-	TRBV5-6
TGTGCCAGCTCACCAAACCAGGGGATCCAAGAGACCCAGTACTTC	CASSPNQGIQETQYF	-	TRBJ2-5	-	TRBV18
TGTGCCACCTGGGTCCAGGGTCGAGGAAACACCATATATTTT	CATWVQGRGNTIYF	-	TRBJ1-3	-	TRBV19
TGTGCCAGCAGCGCGGGGTCCCAAGGGAACACTGAAGCTTTCTTT	CASSAGSQGNTEAFF	-	TRBJ1-1	-	TRBV28
TGCAGCGGTTCCGGGACTAGCCACCAAGAGACCCAGTACTTC	CSGSGTSHQETQYF	-	TRBJ2-5	TRBD2	TRBV29-1
TGTGCCAGCAGCAAGAGCGGGGGAATAAACTACGAGCAGTACTTC	CASSKSGGINYEQYF	once	TRBJ2-7	TRBD2	TRBV28
TGTGCCAGCAGCGCGACGGGGGTCGAATGGAATGAGCAGTTCTTC	CASSATGVEWNEQFF	-	TRBJ2-1	-	TRBV9
TGTGCCAGCAGCGTAGACGGGGGAGGCTCACCCCTCCACTTT	CASSVDGGGSPLHF	few	TRBJ1-6	-	TRBV7-9
TGTGCCAGCAGCCATAGACAGGCTAACTATGGCTACACCTTC	CASSHRQANYGYTF	few	TRBJ1-2	-	TRBV3-1/TRBV3-2
TGTGCCAGCAGTTTACTTGGACAGGGTGATCCATATGGCTACACCTTC	CASSLLGQGDPYGYTF	-	TRBJ1-2	TRBD1	TRBV28
TGTGCCAGCAGCTCGGGGGGGGTCGGTGAGCAGTACTTC	CASSSGGVGEQYF	-	TRBJ2-7	TRBD2	TRBV5-4
TGCGCCAGCAGCCAAGAGGGAGGGGCGCCGACGGGAAACACCATATATTTT	CASSQEGGAPTGNTIYF	-	TRBJ1-3	-	TRBV4-1
TGTGCCAGCAGCCCCCCGAGACTGGGGACAGGACAGGGTCGGACCGGGGAGCTGTTTTTT	CASSPPRLGTGQGRTGELFF	-	TRBJ2-2	TRBD1	TRBV28
TGTGCCAGCAGCTCCCGCGGGGTAACCTCTGGGGCCAACGTCCTGACTTTC	CASSSRGVTSGANVLTF	-	TRBJ2-6	-	TRBV9
TGCGCCAGCAGTCACCCCGAATGGGTTGCGAGGGATGAGCAGTTCTTC	CASSHPEWVARDEQFF	-	TRBJ2-1	-	TRBV23-1
TGTGCCACCAGCAGAGATTCTTTAACAGGGGACGAGCAGTACTTC	CATSRDSLTGDEQYF	-	TRBJ2-7	TRBD1	TRBV15
TGCGCCAGCAGCCAAGGGGAGATGAACTATGGCTACACCTTC	CASSQGEMNYGYTF	-	TRBJ1-2	-	TRBV4-3
TGTGCCAGTAGTATCTTCTTACAGGGAAGCACAGATACGCAGTATTTT	CASSIFLQGSTDTQYF	-	TRBJ2-3	-	TRBV19
TGTGCCAGCAGCTTTTCAGGGGATCGGAAGGGCTACACCTTC	CASSFSGDRKGYTF	-	TRBJ1-2	-	TRBV7-2
TGTGCCAGCTCACCTAACAGGGCTTCGGATGGGAATGAGCAGTTCTTC	CASSPNRASDGNEQFF	-	TRBJ2-1	-	TRBV18
TGTGCCAGCAGCCAAGATGGCGGGGGAGCAGGCTATGAGCAGTTCTTC	CASSQDGGGAGYEQFF	-	TRBJ2-1	TRBD2	TRBV4-2
TGTGCCAGCAGCCGCGGGACAGGGGACATGAACACTGAAGCTTTCTTT	CASSRGTGDMNTEAFF	once	TRBJ1-1	TRBD1	TRBV3-1/TRBV3-2
TGTGCCAGCAGCTCCCAGACCGGGACTAGCGGCTACAATGAGCAGTTCTTC	CASSSQTGTSGYNEQFF	-	TRBJ2-1	TRBD2	TRBV11-2
TGTGCCAGCGGCACAGTGTACCAAGAGACCCAGTACTTC	CASGTVYQETQYF	-	TRBJ2-5	-	TRBV25-1
TGTGCCAGCAGCCCGACTAGCGGGAGGGCCTCCTACGAGCAGTACTTC	CASSPTSGRASYEQYF	-	TRBJ2-7	TRBD2	TRBV7-2
TGTGCCACCAGTGAGTCTCGGGACAGCGGGCTCACTGAAGCTTTCTTT	CATSESRDSGLTEAFF	-	TRBJ1-1	TRBD1	TRBV24-1
TGTGCCAGCAGCTTAGATTCAGGGGTCACTGAAGCTTTCTTT	CASSLDSGVTEAFF	once	TRBJ1-1	-	TRBV7-9
TGTGCCAGCAGTTACTCGACAGAAAATCTTCCCTACGAGCAGTACTTC	CASSYSTENLPYEQYF	-	TRBJ2-7	-	TRBV6-2/TRBV6-3
TGTGCCAGTAGTACGACTAGCGGGGATTACTACGAGCAGTACTTC	CASSTTSGDYYEQYF	few	TRBJ2-7	TRBD2	TRBV19
TGTGCCAGCAGACAGGTGAATAATCAGCCCCAGCATTTT	CASRQVNNQPQHF	-	TRBJ1-5	-	TRBV6-5
TGTGCCAGCAGCGCGGGACTCGACCAACCCCAGTACTTC	CASSAGLDQPQYF	-	TRBJ2-5	-	TRBV7-2
TGTGCCAGCACGACCGGACTAGCGGGGGCCGGGGAGCTGTTTTTT	CASTTGLAGAGELFF	-	TRBJ2-2	TRBD2	TRBV2
TGTGCCAGCAGGACGGACAGCTACAATGAGCAGTTCTTC	CASRTDSYNEQFF	-	TRBJ2-1	-	TRBV2
TGTGCCAGCAGCTTACCAGGGGGACCAGATAATGAGCAGTTCTTC	CASSLPGGPDNEQFF	once	TRBJ2-1	TRBD1	TRBV7-9
TGTGCCAGCAGCCAAGATCGGTGGAGGGTGGACTACACCTTC	CASSQDRWRVDYTF	medium-sized	TRBJ1-2	-	TRBV3-1/TRBV3-2
TGCGCCAGCAGCTTTGGGAGCTCCTACGAGCAGTACTTC	CASSFGSSYEQYF	-	TRBJ2-7	-	TRBV5-1
TGTGCCAGCAGCAACCCACAGGGTTGGACTGAAAAACTGTTTTTT	CASSNPQGWTEKLFF	few	TRBJ1-4	-	TRBV7-2
TGTGCCAGCAGTTTAACAGGACAGGGCGGGCAGTATTTT	CASSLTGQGGQYF	-	TRBJ2-3	TRBD1	TRBV12-3/TRBV12-4
TGTGCCAGCAGCTTATGGCCGACCGGCCAGAGTGGTGGGACAATAGCCAAAAACATTCAGTACTTC	CASSLWPTGQSGGTIAKNIQYF	-	TRBJ2-4	-	TRBV7-3
TGTGCCAGCAGTTACTCGACAGGAGAGACCCAGTACTTC	CASSYSTGETQYF	-	TRBJ2-5	-	TRBV6-5
TGTGCCAGCAGCTTTCTCCCCGGGACAGGGGGCACAGATACGCAGTATTTT	CASSFLPGTGGTDTQYF	-	TRBJ2-3	TRBD1	TRBV7-2
TGCGCCAGCAGCCAAGGCAGGGGTCGGGCGGAGCAGTACTTC	CASSQGRGRAEQYF	-	TRBJ2-7	-	TRBV4-3
TGTGCCAGCTCACCCTACGGTGCCCAAGAGACCCAGTACTTC	CASSPYGAQETQYF	-	TRBJ2-5	-	TRBV18
TGTGCCAGCTCACCAAGACAGGTACAAGAGACCCAGTACTTC	CASSPRQVQETQYF	-	TRBJ2-5	-	TRBV18
TGTGCCAGCGGACCGGACTCAAACACCGGGGAGCTGTTTTTT	CASGPDSNTGELFF	-	TRBJ2-2	-	TRBV28
TGTGCCAGCTCACCCGGACAGGGGGGCGGCTATAGCTATGGCTACACCTTC	CASSPGQGGGYSYGYTF	-	TRBJ1-2	TRBD1	TRBV18
TGTGCCAGCTCACCCCCCTCAACAGGGGAGGCCGAGCAGTACTTC	CASSPPSTGEAEQYF	-	TRBJ2-7	-	TRBV18
TGTGCCAGCAGAAACCGGGACAGCTCCTACGAGCAGTACTTC	CASRNRDSSYEQYF	-	TRBJ2-7	TRBD1	TRBV27
TGTGCCACCCACCCCTCAGACAGGGGCGCCTATGGCTACACCTTC	CATHPSDRGAYGYTF	-	TRBJ1-2	TRBD1	TRBV19
TGTGCCAGCTCACCAGGGACAGGGAGCTCAGATACGCAGTATTTT	CASSPGTGSSDTQYF	-	TRBJ2-3	TRBD1	TRBV18
TGTGCCAGCAGCTTGGGACAGCCCTCTGGGGCCAACGTCCTGACTTTC	CASSLGQPSGANVLTF	-	TRBJ2-6	TRBD1	TRBV7-2
TGTGCCAGCAGCTCGGGGGGGGAGACCCAGTACTTC	CASSSGGETQYF	-	TRBJ2-5	TRBD2	TRBV7-2